Included here is one T cell receptor (beta chain) sequence, with context. Its antigen is currently unknown. CDR3 size: 15 residues. V shed 0 bases and J 4 bases; nucleotides not matched to a gene: 3. Germline lookup yields CDR1 LGHNT and CDR2 FRNRAP. Ophthalmopathy in the patients scored at least 3 on Clinical Activity Score and at least 4 on NOSPECS grade, lasting under 3 months. These data come from a study of T cells in Graves' hyperthyroidism and ophthalmopathy. Study at large: Peripheral blood was drawn at first diagnosis, prior to all treatment.

Using RNA transcripts as the source, TCR beta CDR3 regions were amplified. During a first-round RT-PCR of the TCR CDR3, the HTBI primer set was used. TCRdb re-analysed the multiplex PCR reads in MiXCR, keeping a single row per CDR3 protein. The top ten hold about 10% of the sample, which has 530,000 or so distinct CDR3 sequences, 24% seen once. Points from the study as a whole: In validation, the model predicted ophthalmopathy. These predictions came a median approximately 6.5 months before onset.

The gene calls are TRBV12-5 and TRBJ1-5; 7 nucleotides agree with TRBD1. The sequence was collected from a woman aged 30 to 39 with Graves' ophthalmopathy. The sample was blood. Here the CDR3 DNA reads TGTGCTAGTGGTTTGGTGACAGGGCTTAATCAGCCCCAGCATTTT. Amino acid sequence: CASGLVTGLNQPQHF.